This entry lists 19 T cell receptor beta chains sequenced from one sample in a study of T cells after yellow fever vaccination. TCRdb re-derived calls from the 5' RACE reads in MiXCR, one entry per CDR3 protein. The sample contains just under 600,000 distinct CDR3 sequences, roughly 12% of which appear only once. This specimen consisted of PBMCs, obtained on the day of the yellow fever booster vaccination. These receptors were collected from a man aged 30-40 years who received the YFV17D yellow fever vaccine.

Concerning this clonotype itself: Because the CDR3's place on the DNA is in doubt, the DNA is left out and the CDR3 is given as listed by TCRdb. This chain links TRBV29-1 with TRBJ2-7; the table's D call, TRBD2, was not checked against the DNA. Counting both end residues, the CDR3 totals 15 amino acids. CDR1 and CDR2 from the germline V gene are SQVTM and ANQGSEA. The CDR3 here is CSVGLGAGGRGEQYF.

This clonotype was detected many times. The chain combines TRBV5-1 with TRBJ2-7; D is perhaps TRBD1 or TRBD2 (5 bases each). The CDR3 has 15 amino acids. The germline V gene has CDR1 SGHRS and CDR2 YFSETQ. V was shortened by 0 bases and J by 1 base, with 11 bases between the two germline ends. The CDR3 DNA is TGCGCCAGCAGCTTGGATGGGACGGGATCCTACGAGCAGTACTTC. Protein: CASSLDGTGSYEQYF.

The sample holds many counts of this clonotype. The chain uses TRBV7-8 and TRBJ2-3; TRBD2 aligns across 13 bases. The CDR3 is made up of 16 amino acids. The V gene end was trimmed by 6 bases and the J gene end by 6 bases; junction bases not matched to a gene: 9. Germline-derived CDR1 and CDR2 are SGHVS and FQNEAQ. CDR3 region: CASSPRTSGSLDTQYF. CDR3 nucleotide sequence: TGTGCCAGCAGTCCCAGGACTAGCGGGAGTCTGGATACGCAGTATTTT.

This chain connects TRBV7-2 to TRBJ2-5; 10 bases agree with TRBD2. The J segment lost 5 bases and the V segment lost 6 bases, leaving 9 bases of the junction unmatched. The V gene's germline CDR1 is SGHTA and CDR2 FQGNSA. The CDR3 is 15 amino acids. DNA for the CDR3: TGTGCCAGCAGACCAACTAGCGGGGTGGGGGAGACCCAGTACTTC. Its protein is CASRPTSGVGETQYF.

J is TRBJ2-5 and V is TRBV28; no firm D call. The CDR3 has 11 amino acids. CDR1 is MDHEN and CDR2 is SYDVKM in the germline V gene. V lost 4 bases, J lost 9 bases, and 9 bases lay in between. In nucleotides, the CDR3 is TGTGCCAGCAGTTCCTCATGGGCCCAGTACTTC. Amino acid sequence: CASSSSWAQYF.

This chain connects TRBV5-1 to TRBJ1-4; the D is unclear. CDR1 is SGHRS, CDR2 YFSETQ, per germline. The CDR3 runs 11 residues. V was shortened by 0 bases and J by 14 bases, with 8 bases between the two germline ends. The CDR3 nucleotides read TGCGCCAGCAGCTTGGAGGGCCATCTGTTTTTT. Translated: CASSLEGHLFF.

The chain couples TRBV20-1 to TRBJ2-3; TRBD2 matches at 13 bases. This CDR3 region has 15 residues. Trimming took 5 bases from V and 4 from J; bases not matched to a gene: 6. Germline V CDR1 and CDR2: DFQATT, SNEGSKA (reference sequence). The CDR3: CSAGGLAGVSDTQYF. Written as DNA, the CDR3 is TGCAGTGCTGGAGGACTAGCGGGAGTCTCAGATACGCAGTATTTT.

The gene calls are TRBV7-2 and TRBJ2-3; D gene ambiguous. From germline, CDR1 is SGHTA and CDR2 FQGNSA. The CDR3 is 11 residues long. Trimming cost V 5 bases and J 7 bases, with 7 bases left between them. The CDR3: CASSNTYTQYF. CDR3 coding DNA: TGTGCCAGCAGCAACACCTATACGCAGTATTTT.

A few counts support this clonotype. The V and J genes are TRBV5-1 and TRBJ2-2; the D gene is possibly TRBD1 (5 bases). The V and J ends lost 6 bases and 7 bases respectively, with 16 bases between them. Germline V gene sequence: CDR1 SGHRS, CDR2 YFSETQ. The CDR3 length is 14 residues. CDR3 coding DNA: TGCGCCAGCACGCACCAGGCAGGGCACGGGGAGCTGTTTTTT. This gives the protein CASTHQAGHGELFF.

The chain employs TRBV20-1 and TRBJ1-1; 10 bases align to TRBD1. The trim removed 4 bases at V and 0 bases at J, leaving 5 bases unmatched. CDR3 length equals 15 residues. Germline V gene data show CDR1 as DFQATT and CDR2 as SNEGSKA (reference sequence). This CDR3 is CSANVGTGVNTEAFF. The CDR3 coding sequence is TGCAGTGCTAACGTCGGGACAGGGGTGAACACTGAAGCTTTCTTT.

The V gene is TRBV7-9, the J gene TRBJ1-5; no clear D gene. The germline V and J ends were trimmed by 3 bases and 1 base, with 10 bases remaining between them. This CDR3 has 15 amino acids. CDR1 and CDR2 (germline): SEHNR, FQNEAQ (reference sequence). CDR3 bases: TGTGCCAGCAGCTTTGGTTCCTACAGCAATCAGCCCCAGCATTTT. Protein: CASSFGSYSNQPQHF. The full variable domain, in which reference TRBV7-9 and TRBJ1-5 provide the parts outside the CDR3, is DTGVSQNPRHKITKRGQNVTFRCDPISEHNRLYWYRQTLGQGPEFLTYFQNEAQLEKSRLLSDRFSAERPKGSFSTLEIQRTEQGDSAMYLCASSFGSYSNQPQHFGDGTRLSIL.

The rearrangement uses TRBV19 and TRBJ2-7; D is ambiguous. The CDR3 runs 11 residues. Trimming removed 10 bases at V and 3 bases at J, with 10 bases between. CDR1 is LNHDA, CDR2 SQIVND, per germline (reference sequence). The CDR3: CATRTGYEQYF. The CDR3 coding sequence is TGTGCCACCAGAACGGGCTACGAGCAGTACTTC.

This clonotype has just a few counts. V is TRBV15 and J is TRBJ2-5; 11 bases are a match to TRBD1. CDR1 LNHNV and CDR2 YYDKDF come from the germline V gene (reference sequence). Germline trimming cut 5 bases from V and 5 bases from J; bases unmatched to any gene: 4. The CDR3 extends over 14 amino acids. In DNA form, the CDR3 reads TGTGCCACCAGCGGACAGGGGGCTTGGGAGACCCAGTACTTC. Encoded protein: CATSGQGAWETQYF.

This clonotype was counted a few times. This chain joins TRBV7-9 and TRBJ2-2; D not certain. The germline V gene encodes CDR1 SEHNR and CDR2 FQNEAQ (reference sequence). The germline V and J ends were trimmed by 5 bases and 5 bases, with 9 bases remaining between them. This CDR3 region has 13 residues. For the CDR3, the DNA is TGTGCCAGCAGCCTCGATACAACCGGGGAGCTGTTTTTT. This encodes CASSLDTTGELFF.

CDR3 region: CASGGASWSEQYF. CDR3 DNA sequence: TGTGCCAGCGGGGGGGCTAGTTGGTCCGAGCAGTACTTC. J is TRBJ2-7 and V is TRBV25-1; D may be TRBD2 (7 bases). Germline-derived CDR1 and CDR2 are MGHDK and SYGVNS. V was pared by 8 bases and J by 6 bases, with 17 bases between. The CDR3 is made up of 13 amino acids.

The chain carries TRBV19 and TRBJ1-1; D gene unclear. The V end was cut by 2 bases, the J end by 8 bases, with 6 bases between. Germline V gene data show CDR1 as LNHDA and CDR2 as SQIVND (reference sequence). The CDR3 has 11 amino acids. The chain's CDR3 is CASSILGEAFF. The CDR3 nucleotides read TGTGCCAGTAGTATACTGGGAGAAGCTTTCTTT.

The sample holds a few counts of this clonotype. This sequence joins TRBV27 and TRBJ2-7, with D perhaps TRBD1 (6 bases). This CDR3 comprises 14 residues. Trimming pared 6 bases from V and 2 bases from J, leaving 14 bases between. Germline CDR1 and CDR2: MNHEY and SMNVEV (reference sequence). CDR3 amino acids: CASRPQGITYEQYF. In DNA, the CDR3 is TGTGCCAGCAGACCACAGGGTATCACCTACGAGCAGTACTTC.

This clonotype has a handful of counts. The chain employs TRBV4-3 and TRBJ2-7; D remains ambiguous. Germline V CDR1 and CDR2: LGHNA, YSLEER. The CDR3 extends over 13 amino acids. The V end lost 1 base, the J end lost 4 bases, and 8 bases lay between the germline ends. For the CDR3, the DNA is TGCGCCAGCAGCCAAGGATTTCTATACGAGCAGTACTTC. This gives the protein CASSQGFLYEQYF.

The V call is TRBV5-4, the J call TRBJ2-2, with a tentative D call TRBD2 (5 bases). Germline CDR1 is SGHNT and CDR2 is YYREEE (reference sequence). The V and J ends lost 4 bases and 5 bases respectively, with 15 bases between them. The CDR3 consists of 15 residues. This CDR3 is CASSTGLEITGELFF. The CDR3 DNA follows: TGTGCCAGCAGCACTGGACTGGAGATTACCGGGGAGCTGTTTTTT.